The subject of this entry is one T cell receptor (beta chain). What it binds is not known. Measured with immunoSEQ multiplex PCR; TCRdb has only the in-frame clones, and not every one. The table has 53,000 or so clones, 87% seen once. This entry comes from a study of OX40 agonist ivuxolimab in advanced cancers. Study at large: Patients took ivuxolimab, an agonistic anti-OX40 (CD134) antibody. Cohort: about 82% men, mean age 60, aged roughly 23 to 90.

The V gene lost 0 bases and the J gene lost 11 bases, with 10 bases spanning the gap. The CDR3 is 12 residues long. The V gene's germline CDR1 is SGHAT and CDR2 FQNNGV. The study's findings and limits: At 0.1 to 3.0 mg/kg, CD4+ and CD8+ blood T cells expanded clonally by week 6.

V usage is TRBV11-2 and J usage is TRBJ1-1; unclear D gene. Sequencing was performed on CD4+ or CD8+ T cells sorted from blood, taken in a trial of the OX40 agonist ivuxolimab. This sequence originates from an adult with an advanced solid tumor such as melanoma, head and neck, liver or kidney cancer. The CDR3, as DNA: TGTGCCAGCAGCTTAGAAAGGCCCCCGGCTTTCTTT. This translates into CASSLERPPAFF. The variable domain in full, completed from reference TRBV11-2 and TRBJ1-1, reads EAGVAQSPRYKIIEKRQSVAFWCNPISGHATLYWYQQILGQGPKLLIQFQNNGVVDDSQLPKDRFSAERLKGVDSTLKIQPAKLEDSAVYLCASSLERPPAFFGQGTRLTVV.